The clone carrying this T cell receptor (beta chain) was seen more than once but under ten times. Looked up from germline, CDR1 is MGHRA and CDR2 is YSYEKL. The length of the CDR3 is 16 residues. The J segment lost 4 bases and the V segment lost 4 bases, leaving 10 bases of the junction unmatched. This sample is drawn from a study of cytomegalovirus exposure and HLA in healthy donors. 60 Vbeta and 13 Jbeta primers were used in PCR. Sequencing used immunoSEQ multiplex PCR; TCRdb keeps in-frame clones, though not all of them. The sample carries approximately 220,000 clones, around three quarters recorded once.

The TCR sequence derives from a man aged 35-49 years in good health and CMV-seronegative. This rearrangement joins TRBV4-1 to TRBJ2-1, with 7 positions matching TRBD2. Source material: PBMCs. The CDR3 DNA follows: TGCGCCAGCAGCCGGACCGCGGGAGTCTCTTACAATGAGCAGTTCTTC. Residues: CASSRTAGVSYNEQFF.